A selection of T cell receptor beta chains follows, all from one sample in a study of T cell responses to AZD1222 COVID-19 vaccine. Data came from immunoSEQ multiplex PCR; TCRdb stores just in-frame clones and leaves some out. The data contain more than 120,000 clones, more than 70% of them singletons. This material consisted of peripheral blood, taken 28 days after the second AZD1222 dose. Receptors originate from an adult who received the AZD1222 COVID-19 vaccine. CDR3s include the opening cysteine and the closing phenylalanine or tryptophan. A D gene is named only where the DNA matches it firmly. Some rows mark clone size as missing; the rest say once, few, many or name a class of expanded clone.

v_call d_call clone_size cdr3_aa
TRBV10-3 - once CAISESTGREAFF
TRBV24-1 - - CATTGVRDTEAFF
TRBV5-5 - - CASSFGGGTNYGYTF
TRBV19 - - CASSWGNQPQHF
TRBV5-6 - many CASSFGISSYEQYF
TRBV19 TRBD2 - CASKTGAGVDTQYF
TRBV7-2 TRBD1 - CASSRRQGESPLHF
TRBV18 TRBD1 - CASSPTGAELDYGYTF
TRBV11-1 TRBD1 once CASGTGGYGYTF
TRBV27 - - CASSFLVNTEAFF
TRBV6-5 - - CASSYSPQNTEAFF
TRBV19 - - CASSMPVNTGELFF
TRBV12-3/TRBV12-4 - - CASSSTDTQYF
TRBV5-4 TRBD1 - CASSSGTGPNTIYF
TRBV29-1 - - CSVRARPNRFGVNNEQFF
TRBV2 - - CASSRRVETQYF
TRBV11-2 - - CASSRALQGIHEGEKLFF
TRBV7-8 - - CASSLWQDTEAFF
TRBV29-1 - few CSVSLVQETQYF
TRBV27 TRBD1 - CASSHRQGAGGYTF
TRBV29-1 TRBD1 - CSVETGDGTEAFF
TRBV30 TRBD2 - CAWSGGGSDEQYF
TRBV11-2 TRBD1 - CASKYPGQGLNEQFF
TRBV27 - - CASSFGGTKYEQYF
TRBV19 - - CASKNSLEQFF
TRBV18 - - CASSPVGGLTDTQYF